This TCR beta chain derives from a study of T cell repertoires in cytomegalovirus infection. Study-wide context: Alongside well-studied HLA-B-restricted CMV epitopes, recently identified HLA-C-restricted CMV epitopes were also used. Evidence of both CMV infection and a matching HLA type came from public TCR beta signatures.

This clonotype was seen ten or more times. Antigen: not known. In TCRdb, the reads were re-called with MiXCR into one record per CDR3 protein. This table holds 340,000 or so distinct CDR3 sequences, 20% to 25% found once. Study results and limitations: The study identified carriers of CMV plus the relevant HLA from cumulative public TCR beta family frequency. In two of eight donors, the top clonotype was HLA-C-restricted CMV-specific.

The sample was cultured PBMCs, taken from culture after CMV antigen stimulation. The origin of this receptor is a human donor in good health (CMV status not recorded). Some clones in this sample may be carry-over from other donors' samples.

The CDR3 here is CASSRGQGANEQFF. CDR3 bases: TGTGCCAGCAGCCGGGGACAGGGGGCCAATGAGCAGTTCTTC. The V call is TRBV7-2, the J call TRBJ2-1; 12 nucleotides align to TRBD1. With V trimmed by 5 bases and J by 6 bases, 2 bases remained unmatched. Germline V gives CDR1 SGHTA, CDR2 FQGNSA. The CDR3 totals 14 residues. The variable domain in full, completed from reference TRBV7-2 and TRBJ2-1, reads GAGVSQSPSNKVTEKGKDVELRCDPISGHTALYWYRQSLGQGLEFLIYFQGNSAPDKSGLPSDRFSAERTGGSVSTLTIQRTQQEDSAVYLCASSRGQGANEQFFGPGTRLTVL.